This is a list of T cell receptor beta chains from one sample in a study of cytomegalovirus exposure and HLA in healthy donors. Clones were sequenced by immunoSEQ multiplex PCR, and TCRdb holds only the in-frame ones, with some missing. The sample has 90,000 to 150,000 clones; over 70% are singletons. The material sequenced was PBMCs. Receptor source: a young woman in good health and CMV-seronegative. The CDR3 runs from the conserved cysteine through the conserved F or W. D genes are given only for firm matches. Expanded clones are given a class, and other clones once, few, many or no size at all.

J: TRBJ2-5; V: TRBV9; size: NA; D: TRBD2; DNA: TGTGCCAGCAGCGCAGTTAGGGAGGGGCGCGTTGAGACCCAGTACTTC; CDR3: CASSAVREGRVETQYF
J: TRBJ1-5; V: TRBV10-2; size: NA; D: NA; DNA: TGCGCCAGCAGTTCCTCGGGAGGGCGGCATCAGCCCCAGCATTTT; CDR3: CASSSSGGRHQPQHF
J: TRBJ2-1; V: TRBV30; size: NA; D: TRBD1; DNA: TGTGCCTGGAGTCCGGGACAGCCTTTTAATGATGAGCAGTTCTTC; CDR3: CAWSPGQPFNDEQFF
J: TRBJ2-2; V: TRBV4-2; size: NA; D: NA; DNA: TGTGCCAGCAGCCCCCTAGGAAAGGAGAACACCGGGGAGCTGTTTTTT; CDR3: CASSPLGKENTGELFF
J: TRBJ1-2; V: TRBV14; size: NA; D: NA; DNA: TGTGCCAGCAGGAGAGGTGGCGGTTTCTATGGCTACACCTTC; CDR3: CASRRGGGFYGYTF
J: TRBJ2-3; V: TRBV6-4; size: NA; D: NA; DNA: TGTGCCAGCAGTATACAGGGCATATCAGATACGCAGTATTTT; CDR3: CASSIQGISDTQYF
J: TRBJ1-3; V: TRBV18; size: NA; D: NA; DNA: TGTGCCAGCTCAACAGGCAGGGGAGATACTGGAAACACCATATATTTT; CDR3: CASSTGRGDTGNTIYF
J: TRBJ2-1; V: TRBV5-1; size: NA; D: TRBD2; DNA: TGCGCCAGCAGCTTCCAGACTAGCGGGGGACTCAATGAGCAGTTCTTC; CDR3: CASSFQTSGGLNEQFF
J: TRBJ2-1; V: TRBV15; size: NA; D: TRBD2; DNA: TGTGCCACCAGCAGTCGGCTAGCGGATTATTACAATGAGCAGTTCTTC; CDR3: CATSSRLADYYNEQFF
J: TRBJ2-1; V: TRBV9; size: once; D: TRBD1; DNA: TGTGCCAGCAGCGCCCGGGACAGAGCCTACAATGAGCAGTTCTTC; CDR3: CASSARDRAYNEQFF
J: TRBJ1-3; V: TRBV4-3; size: NA; D: TRBD1; DNA: TGCGCCAGCAGCCCCCAGGGGGTCTCGGGAAGCTCTGGAAACACCATATATTTT; CDR3: CASSPQGVSGSSGNTIYF
J: TRBJ1-1; V: TRBV6-5; size: NA; D: TRBD1; DNA: TGTGCCAGCAGTAGACAGGGGGCCCCGAACACTGAAGCTTTCTTT; CDR3: CASSRQGAPNTEAFF
J: TRBJ2-1; V: TRBV27; size: NA; D: TRBD2; DNA: TGTGCCATCCCGGGGGGGACCCCGAGGGACGAGCAGTTCTTC; CDR3: CAIPGGTPRDEQFF
J: TRBJ1-1; V: TRBV5-4; size: once; D: NA; DNA: TGTGCCAGCAGCTTGACACCGAACGATCCTGAAGCTTTCTTT; CDR3: CASSLTPNDPEAFF
J: TRBJ2-5; V: TRBV30; size: NA; D: TRBD2; DNA: TGTGCCTGGAGTGTACTTAATTTTGCGACGGGGGGTAGTAAAGAGACCCAGTACTTC; CDR3: CAWSVLNFATGGSKETQYF
J: TRBJ2-2; V: TRBV10-3; size: NA; D: NA; DNA: TGTGCCATCAGTGACAGGGACACCGGGGAGCTGTTTTTT; CDR3: CAISDRDTGELFF
J: TRBJ1-2; V: TRBV30; size: once; D: NA; DNA: TGTGCCTGTATCGCCGGGGGGCGAGTCTATGGCTACACCTTC; CDR3: CACIAGGRVYGYTF
J: TRBJ2-5; V: TRBV7-9; size: NA; D: NA; DNA: TGTGCCAGCAGCTTAGACAGGGGTCGGGCGGGGGAGACCCAGTACTTC; CDR3: CASSLDRGRAGETQYF
J: TRBJ1-4; V: TRBV5-4; size: once; D: TRBD1; DNA: TGTGCCAGCAGCATCGGACAGGAACTTAATGAAAAACTGTTTTTT; CDR3: CASSIGQELNEKLFF
J: TRBJ1-1; V: TRBV4-1; size: NA; D: NA; DNA: TGCGCCAGCAGCCAAAGTTCAGGTTGGAACACTGAAGCTTTCTTT; CDR3: CASSQSSGWNTEAFF
J: TRBJ2-2; V: TRBV7-9; size: NA; D: NA; DNA: TGTGCCAGCAGCTTAAGCGCGGGCTTCTACACCGGGGAGCTGTTTTTT; CDR3: CASSLSAGFYTGELFF
J: TRBJ1-4; V: TRBV7-2; size: NA; D: NA; DNA: TGTGCCAGCAGCCGAGGGGCCGGGACACCTAATGAAAAACTGTTTTTT; CDR3: CASSRGAGTPNEKLFF
J: TRBJ2-7; V: TRBV5-1; size: NA; D: NA; DNA: TGCGCCAGCAGCACGGGGTACTCCTACGAGCAGTACTTC; CDR3: CASSTGYSYEQYF
J: TRBJ1-1; V: TRBV29-1; size: NA; D: TRBD1; DNA: TGCAGCGTGGACGACAGGGGGGGTACTGAAGCTTTCTTT; CDR3: CSVDDRGGTEAFF
J: TRBJ2-1; V: TRBV20-1; size: NA; D: NA; DNA: TGCAGTGCTACCGGGAATGAGCAGTTCTTC; CDR3: CSATGNEQFF
J: TRBJ2-3; V: TRBV27; size: NA; D: TRBD2; DNA: TGTGCCAGCAGTTTGATACTAGCGGGAGGGCCAGATACGCAGTATTTT; CDR3: CASSLILAGGPDTQYF
J: TRBJ1-4; V: TRBV5-1; size: NA; D: NA; DNA: TGCGCCAGCAGCTTGGACGGAGAGCTGTTTTTT; CDR3: CASSLDGELFF
J: TRBJ2-6; V: TRBV7-9; size: NA; D: TRBD2; DNA: TGTGCCAGCAGCTTATGGCGGCTAGCGGGACGCTCTGGGGCCAACGTCCTGACTTTC; CDR3: CASSLWRLAGRSGANVLTF
J: TRBJ2-1; V: TRBV7-8; size: NA; D: NA; DNA: TGTGCCAGCAGCTTAGTAGTTCAGGGACTTACTACGTACAATGAGCAGTTCTTC; CDR3: CASSLVVQGLTTYNEQFF
J: TRBJ1-1; V: TRBV5-1; size: NA; D: NA; DNA: TGCGCCAGCAGCTTGGGGGGGGGCACGGCCTTGAGGTTGACCACTGAAGCTTTCTTT; CDR3: CASSLGGGTALRLTTEAFF
J: TRBJ2-1; V: TRBV5-1; size: once; D: TRBD2; DNA: TGCGCCAGTAGCCGGACTAGCGGGTTTAACAATGAGCAGTTCTTC; CDR3: CASSRTSGFNNEQFF
J: TRBJ2-3; V: TRBV4-2; size: once; D: NA; DNA: TGTGCCAGCAGCCAAGATACAGGTTACTATACGCAGTATTTT; CDR3: CASSQDTGYYTQYF
J: TRBJ2-1; V: TRBV5-1; size: NA; D: NA; DNA: TGCGCCAGCGGCCTCCTTCCCTCCTACAATGAGCAGTTCTTC; CDR3: CASGLLPSYNEQFF
J: TRBJ2-1; V: TRBV14; size: NA; D: NA; DNA: TGTGCCAGCAGCCAAGTCTCAGGGGCCCTTCTCAATGAGCAGTTCTTC; CDR3: CASSQVSGALLNEQFF
J: TRBJ2-5; V: TRBV27; size: once; D: TRBD2; DNA: TGTGCCAGCAGACTCAGCGGGGGAAGGAACCAAGAGACCCAGTACTTC; CDR3: CASRLSGGRNQETQYF
J: TRBJ1-1; V: TRBV6-6; size: NA; D: TRBD1; DNA: TGTGCCAGCAGTTACGTGGACAGGGGGAACACTGAAGCTTTCTTT; CDR3: CASSYVDRGNTEAFF
J: TRBJ1-5; V: TRBV30; size: NA; D: NA; DNA: TGTGCTCGACCGGGGGGTCAGACTCAGCCCCAGCATTTT; CDR3: CARPGGQTQPQHF
J: TRBJ2-5; V: TRBV7-2; size: NA; D: NA; DNA: TGTGCCAGCAGCTTAATGCCGGGGCAAGAGACCCAGTACTTC; CDR3: CASSLMPGQETQYF
J: TRBJ1-1; V: TRBV5-4; size: NA; D: NA; DNA: TGTGCCAGCAGCCCGGCCAGGGTCCTGAACACTGAAGCTTTCTTT; CDR3: CASSPARVLNTEAFF
J: TRBJ1-4; V: TRBV30; size: NA; D: TRBD1; DNA: TGTGCCTGCCAGGGGGTGGGTGAAAAACTGTTTTTT; CDR3: CACQGVGEKLFF
J: TRBJ1-1; V: TRBV19; size: NA; D: TRBD1; DNA: TGTGCCAGTAGTATAGCTGGGACAGGGAGGTCTGAAGCTTTCTTT; CDR3: CASSIAGTGRSEAFF
J: TRBJ1-2; V: TRBV6-5; size: NA; D: TRBD1; DNA: TGTGCCAGCAGTTATGCGACAGGGGGCAAGGGCTACACCTTC; CDR3: CASSYATGGKGYTF
J: TRBJ2-7; V: TRBV15; size: NA; D: TRBD1; DNA: TGTGCCACCAGCAGAGAGGGACAGTACTACGAGCAGTACTTC; CDR3: CATSREGQYYEQYF
J: TRBJ1-2; V: TRBV19; size: NA; D: NA; DNA: TGTGCCAGTAGCCAGGGGCTCGGGGGCTACACCTTC; CDR3: CASSQGLGGYTF
J: TRBJ1-2; V: TRBV27; size: NA; D: TRBD1; DNA: TGTGCCAGCAGTCCAATGACAGGGGCGGGGGGCTACACCTTC; CDR3: CASSPMTGAGGYTF
J: TRBJ1-1; V: TRBV27; size: NA; D: TRBD1; DNA: TGTGCCAGTTGGACAGGGATGAACACTGAAGCTTTCTTT; CDR3: CASWTGMNTEAFF
J: TRBJ2-1; V: TRBV6-1; size: NA; D: TRBD2; DNA: TGTGCCAGCAGTGGGGGACTAGCGGGGTCCTACAATGAGCAGTTCTTC; CDR3: CASSGGLAGSYNEQFF
J: TRBJ1-4; V: TRBV15; size: NA; D: NA; DNA: TGTGCCACCGGCAGAGATGGCCAGGGTAGTGAAAAACTGTTTTTT; CDR3: CATGRDGQGSEKLFF
J: TRBJ2-5; V: TRBV7-9; size: NA; D: TRBD1; DNA: TGTGCCAGCAGCCCCGGGACAGGGTTGACCGTGGTCCAAGAGACCCAGTACTTC; CDR3: CASSPGTGLTVVQETQYF
J: TRBJ2-5; V: TRBV11-2; size: once; D: NA; DNA: TGTGCCAGCAGCTTAGGAGGGCAAGAGACCCAGCACTTC; CDR3: CASSLGGQETQHF
J: TRBJ2-5; V: TRBV5-4; size: NA; D: TRBD1; DNA: TGTGCCAGCAGTTCCGGGACAGGACAAGAGACCCAGTACTTC; CDR3: CASSSGTGQETQYF
J: TRBJ2-1; V: TRBV11-2; size: once; D: TRBD1; DNA: TGTGCCAGCAGCCACTCCGGGACAGGGAAGCATGAGCAGTTCTTC; CDR3: CASSHSGTGKHEQFF
J: TRBJ2-1; V: TRBV6-5; size: NA; D: NA; DNA: TGTGCCAGCGGAGAAGTGACTAGGCCTTACAATGAGCAGTTCTTC; CDR3: CASGEVTRPYNEQFF
J: TRBJ2-1; V: TRBV7-8; size: NA; D: NA; DNA: TGTGCCAGCAGCTTAGACCCTAGAGTTGAGCAGTTCTTC; CDR3: CASSLDPRVEQFF
J: TRBJ1-5; V: TRBV19; size: NA; D: NA; DNA: TGTGCCAGTACCCCGGCTGTTGGGGCCTACTTTAACAATCAGCCCCAGCATTTT; CDR3: CASTPAVGAYFNNQPQHF